Presented here are 4 T cell receptor beta chains from one specimen sequenced in a study of early T cells in non-severe SARS-CoV-2 infection. Via MiXCR, TCRdb re-called the 5' RACE reads, giving one row per CDR3 protein. The table includes around 76,000 distinct CDR3 sequences, roughly 10% detected once. The sequencing input was whole blood. These receptors all come from an adult who was a healthcare worker with PCR-confirmed SARS-CoV-2 infection or an uninfected control (not recorded which).

This clonotype was counted at least ten times. V usage is TRBV3-1 and J usage is TRBJ1-1; perhaps TRBD1 as D (5 bases). Deletions cut 4 bases from V and 7 bases from J, with 16 bases between. The CDR3 consists of 14 residues. The germline CDR1 and CDR2 sequences are LGHDT and YNNKEL (reference sequence). The CDR3 DNA reads TGTGCCAGCAGCCCCCCCACGGGGAGGGGTGAAGCTTTCTTT. Protein sequence: CASSPPTGRGEAFF.

As for this clonotype: A junction boundary mismatches the germline segment, possibly from a read error. In nucleotides, the CDR3 is TGTACCAGCAGCTTGGGGGGTAGCACAGATACGCAGTATTTT. Its translation: CTSSLGGSTDTQYF. This sequence joins TRBV7-8 and TRBJ2-3, with D possibly being TRBD2 (6 bases). Germline CDR1 is SGHVS and CDR2 is FQNEAQ. This CDR3 has 14 residues. Full variable domain (outside the CDR3, taken from reference TRBV7-8 and TRBJ2-3): GAGVSQSPRYKVAKRGQDVALRCDPISGHVSLFWYQQALGQGPEFLTYFQNEAQLDKSGLPSDRFFAERPEGSVSTLKIQRTQQEDSAVYLCTSSLGGSTDTQYFGPGTRLTVL.

The rearrangement uses TRBV18 and TRBJ1-3; no definite D call. Germline values: CDR1 KGHSH, CDR2 LQKENI. CDR3 length equals 13 residues. The ends were cut back, 4 bases at V and 6 bases at J, with 10 bases in the middle. The CDR3 DNA follows: TGTGCCAGCTCACTGGAGCCTGAAAACACCATATATTTT. Translating gives CASSLEPENTIYF.

V gene TRBV11-2 combines with J gene TRBJ2-7, with a weak D call TRBD1 (5 bases). The CDR3 extends over 12 amino acids. Per the germline V gene, CDR1 is SGHAT and CDR2 is FQNNGV. Between the trimmed V and J ends, which lost 5 bases and 6 bases, there was a span of 11 bases. CDR3 DNA sequence: TGTGCCAGCAGCCGCTTCAGGGCCGAGCAGTACTTC. It specifies CASSRFRAEQYF.